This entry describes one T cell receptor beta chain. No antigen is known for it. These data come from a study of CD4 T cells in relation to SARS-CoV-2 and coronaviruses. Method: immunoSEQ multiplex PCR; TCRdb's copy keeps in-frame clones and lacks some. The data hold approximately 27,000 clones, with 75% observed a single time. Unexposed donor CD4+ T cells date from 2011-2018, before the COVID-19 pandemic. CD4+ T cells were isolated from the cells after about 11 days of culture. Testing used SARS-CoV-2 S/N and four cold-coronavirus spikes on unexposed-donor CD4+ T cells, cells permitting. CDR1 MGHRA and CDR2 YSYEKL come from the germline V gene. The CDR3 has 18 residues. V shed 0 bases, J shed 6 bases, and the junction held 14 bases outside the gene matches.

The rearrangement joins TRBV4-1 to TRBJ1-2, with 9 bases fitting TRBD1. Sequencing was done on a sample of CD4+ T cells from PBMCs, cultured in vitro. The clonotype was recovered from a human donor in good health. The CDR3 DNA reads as TGCGCCAGCAGCCAAGAGATTAGGGTACAGGGGGCGATTCATGGCTACACCTTC. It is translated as CASSQEIRVQGAIHGYTF.